This entry lists 8 T cell receptor beta chains sequenced from one sample in a study of early T cells in non-severe SARS-CoV-2 infection. From the 5' RACE reads, TCRdb called clonotypes with MiXCR, one entry per CDR3 protein. The sample holds more than 20,000 distinct CDR3 sequences, roughly 4.5% seen once. Input material: whole blood. Source of these receptors: an adult who was a healthcare worker with PCR-confirmed SARS-CoV-2 infection or an uninfected control (not recorded which).

This clonotype was observed at least ten times. This sequence joins TRBV9 and TRBJ2-1, with 8 positions matching TRBD2. The V gene's germline CDR1 is SGDLS and CDR2 YYNGEE. This CDR3 spans 14 amino acids. With V trimmed by 2 bases and J by 2 bases, 0 bases remained unmatched. CDR3 nucleotides: TGTGCCAGCAGCGTGCGGGGGGCCTACAATGAGCAGTTCTTC. Translating it yields CASSVRGAYNEQFF.

Many counts were recorded for this clonotype. The chain joins TRBV18 to TRBJ1-5, with D uncertain. The CDR3 has 15 amino acids. V dropped 6 bases and J dropped 0 bases, with 12 bases sitting between them. CDR1 KGHSH and CDR2 LQKENI come from the germline V gene. CDR3 bases: TGTGCCAGCTCTCGGGGTGACTATAGCAATCAGCCCCAGCATTTT. Translation: CASSRGDYSNQPQHF.

Many counts were recorded for this clonotype. The rearrangement links TRBV11-2 to TRBJ2-4, with D hard to call. The germline CDR1 and CDR2 sequences are SGHAT and FQNNGV. The V gene lost 3 bases and the J gene lost 7 bases, with 13 bases spanning the gap. The CDR3 loop spans 14 amino acids. CDR3 coding DNA: TGTGCCAGCAGCTTTGGATGGGCGGAGAACATTCAGTACTTC. This translates into CASSFGWAENIQYF.

This clonotype occurred many times. V gene TRBV7-2 combines with J gene TRBJ2-7; the match to TRBD1 covers 7 bases. CDR1 and CDR2 from the germline V gene are SGHTA and FQGNSA. With V trimmed by 5 bases and J by 2 bases, 3 bases remained unmatched. This CDR3 has 13 amino acids. Here the CDR3 DNA reads TGTGCCAGCAGCCCGGGACAGACCTACGAGCAGTACTTC. Amino acids: CASSPGQTYEQYF.

This clonotype was counted only a few times. J is TRBJ2-4 and V is TRBV24-1; D is unresolved. Trimming cost V 0 bases and J 7 bases, with 9 bases left between them. In germline, CDR1 is KGHDR, CDR2 SFDVKD. The CDR3 is 14 residues long. The CDR3 is CATSDLKGSNIQYF. In nucleotides, the CDR3 is TGTGCCACCAGTGATTTGAAGGGTTCGAACATTCAGTACTTC.

This clonotype was seen a handful of times. The chain is built from TRBV12-3 or TRBV12-4 and TRBJ2-3; D is uncertain. The CDR3 contains 13 residues. The V end was cut by 5 bases, the J end by 3 bases, with 9 bases between. DNA for the CDR3: TGTGCCAGCAGTGATTACACAACAGATACGCAGTATTTT. This codes for CASSDYTTDTQYF.

This clonotype was recorded at least ten times. The chain carries TRBV18 and TRBJ1-4; D not certain. Germline CDR1 and CDR2: KGHSH and LQKENI. Trimming left V 0 bases short and J 5 bases short, with 13 bases between. This CDR3 has 16 amino acids. The CDR3 protein is CASSPPHETGNEKLFF. The CDR3 bases are TGTGCCAGCTCACCACCGCACGAGACGGGGAATGAAAAACTGTTTTTT.

This clonotype was counted at least ten times. CDR3 amino acids: CASSLEDEAFF. Here the CDR3 DNA reads TGTGCCAGCAGCTTGGAAGATGAAGCTTTCTTT. V is TRBV7-9 and J is TRBJ1-1; D unresolved. This CDR3 is 11 amino acids long. V was trimmed by 3 bases and J by 7 bases, leaving 6 bases between them. Per germline, CDR1 SEHNR and CDR2 FQNEAQ (reference sequence).